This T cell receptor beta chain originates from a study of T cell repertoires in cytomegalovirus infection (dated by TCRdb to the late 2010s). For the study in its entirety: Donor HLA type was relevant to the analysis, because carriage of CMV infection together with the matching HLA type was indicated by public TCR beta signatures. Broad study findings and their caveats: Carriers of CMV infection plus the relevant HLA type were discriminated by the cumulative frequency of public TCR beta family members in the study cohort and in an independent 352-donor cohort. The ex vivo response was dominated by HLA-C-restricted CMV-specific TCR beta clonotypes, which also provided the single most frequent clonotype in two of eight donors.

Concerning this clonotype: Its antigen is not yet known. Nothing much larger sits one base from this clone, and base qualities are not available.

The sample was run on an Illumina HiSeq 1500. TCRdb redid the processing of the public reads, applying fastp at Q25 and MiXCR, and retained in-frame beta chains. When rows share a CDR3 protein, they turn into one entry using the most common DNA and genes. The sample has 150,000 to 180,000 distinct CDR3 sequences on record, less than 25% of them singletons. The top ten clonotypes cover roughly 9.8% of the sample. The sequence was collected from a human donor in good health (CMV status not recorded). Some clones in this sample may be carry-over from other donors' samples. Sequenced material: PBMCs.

The CDR3 reads as follows: CASSLERDRYNEQFF. The bases read TGTGCCAGCAGCTTGGAACGGGATAGATACAATGAGCAGTTCTTC. This sequence uses TRBV5-4 and TRBJ2-1, with a weak D call of TRBD2 (5 bases match). The CDR3 has 15 amino acids, counting the end cysteine and phenylalanine. Of the read, only the CDR3 DNA is kept; its 45 bases are in frame from base 1. CDR1 SGHNT and CDR2 YYREEE are derived from the germline V gene (reference sequence). V loses 0 bases, J loses 4 bases, and the germline ends lie 11 bases apart. Beyond the CDR3, the reference TRBV5-4 and TRBJ2-1 genes provide the residues; the full variable domain reads: ETGVTQSPTHLIKTRGQQVTLRCSSQSGHNTVSWYQQALGQGPQFIFQYYREEENGRGNFPPRFSGLQFPNYSSELNVNALELDDSALYLCASSLERDRYNEQFFGPGTRLTVL.